This T cell receptor (beta chain) was sequenced in a study of Graves' ophthalmopathy and Graves' hyperthyroidism. Germline CDR1 is SGHVS and CDR2 is FQNEAQ. The V and J ends lost 2 bases and 5 bases, in that order; junction bases with no gene match: 8. This CDR3 is 15 amino acids long. The authors amplified TCR beta CDR3 regions from RNA transcripts. A first-round RT-PCR used HTBI primers, followed by a second-round multiplex PCR. TCRdb ran MiXCR on the multiplex PCR reads and lists one entry per CDR3 protein. Of around 660,000 distinct CDR3 sequences in the sample, approximately 39% are singletons; the top ten hold roughly 3%.

The material sequenced was peripheral blood. The V gene is TRBV7-8, the J gene TRBJ1-2, with 7 positions matching TRBD1. The TCR originated in an adult man with Graves' ophthalmopathy. The CDR3 spells CASSLWDSRGYGYTF. CDR3 nucleotide sequence: TGTGCCAGCAGCTTATGGGACAGCCGAGGATATGGCTACACCTTC.